Sequencing of this T cell receptor beta chain was carried out in a study of cytomegalovirus exposure and HLA in healthy donors. CDR3 size: 14 residues. The J segment lost 2 bases and the V segment lost 3 bases, leaving 1 base of the junction unmatched. Germline CDR1 is MDHEN and CDR2 is SYDVKM. Donors were nominally healthy when sampled, though unrecorded immune exposures were likely. PCR involved 60 Vbeta and 13 Jbeta primers. This table comes from immunoSEQ multiplex PCR, and its TCRdb copy is limited to in-frame clones, with some not included. Its listing shows 40,000 or so clones. Sequencing was done on a sample of PBMCs. This receptor was obtained from a male donor in good health and CMV-seronegative. The chain recombines TRBV28 with TRBJ2-1, with 7 nucleotides matching TRBD1. The CDR3 DNA follows: TGTGCCAGCAGTTTTACAGGGGCCTACAATGAGCAGTTCTTC. Amino acid sequence: CASSFTGAYNEQFF.